The T cell receptor beta chain under discussion was sequenced for a study of blood T cell repertoires in COVID-19. Study as a whole: Nucleic acid was either cDNA or gDNA, and it came from T cells, B-cell-depleted T cells, or PBMCs.

Germline values: CDR1 WNHNN, CDR2 SYGVQD (reference sequence). The length of the CDR3 is 13 residues. J gave up 14 bases and V 3 bases, and 10 bases lay outside the gene matches. Per the original data handling: Quantification of nucleated cells was approximated via reference gene primer amplification. The repertoire was sequenced with immunoSEQ multiplex PCR; TCRdb's copy has only in-frame clones and lacks some. V and J calls and clone size come straight from that table; D and trimming were deduced from the DNA. The table records about 190,000 clones, around 85% of them present only once. The TCR comes from a man in his sixties or seventies with active or convalescent COVID-19. The material sequenced was peripheral blood. The J gene is TRBJ2-1, the V gene TRBV10-1, with TRBD1 matching 7 bases. The CDR3 loop is CASSDLKDRIEFF. CDR3 bases: TGCGCCAGCAGTGATCTTAAGGACAGGATCGAGTTCTTC.